One sample yielded the 7 T cell receptor beta chains listed below, sequenced in a study of cytomegalovirus exposure and HLA in healthy donors. PCR employed 60 Vbeta and 13 Jbeta primers. Sequenced by immunoSEQ multiplex PCR; TCRdb stores in-frame clones only, minus some. The table lists around 150,000 clones, roughly 80% of them singletons. Sequencing was done on a sample of PBMCs. Receptors were obtained from a young woman in good health and CMV-seropositive.

As to this clone: Distinct nucleotide sequences in the sample also encode this CDR3. This chain links TRBV18 with TRBJ2-3; D call uncertain. Germline CDR1 KGHSH, CDR2 LQKENI. The CDR3 length is 13 residues. Trimming shortened V by 2 bases and J by 2 bases, and 5 bases separated the two germline ends. CDR3 DNA: TGTGCCAGCTCACCATTATCCACAGATACGCAGTATTTT. It codes for CASSPLSTDTQYF.

The chain links TRBV5-1 to TRBJ2-5; possibly TRBD2 for D (5 bases). Trimming cost V 0 bases and J 3 bases, with 9 bases left between them. The CDR3 has 14 residues. Germline values: CDR1 SGHRS, CDR2 YFSETQ. CDR3 residues: CASSLAGVEETQYF. CDR3 nucleotides: TGCGCCAGCAGCTTGGCCGGGGTGGAAGAGACCCAGTACTTC.

This clone has just one count. As DNA, the CDR3 is TGTGCCAGCGGCCGGACAGGGGGGTTCTTC. It translates to CASGRTGGFF. This rearrangement joins TRBV7-9 to TRBJ2-1, with 10 positions matching TRBD1. V shed 8 bases, J shed 15 bases, and the junction held 4 bases outside the gene matches. The CDR3 loop spans 10 amino acids. Germline V CDR1 and CDR2: SEHNR, FQNEAQ (reference sequence).

The chain links TRBV10-2 to TRBJ1-5, with 10 bases fitting TRBD1. The CDR3 has 14 amino acids. J lost 6 bases, V lost 3 bases, and 2 bases had no gene match. Germline-derived CDR1 and CDR2 are WSHSY and SAAADI. This CDR3 is CASSEGQGVQPQHF. DNA for the CDR3: TGCGCCAGCAGTGAAGGACAGGGGGTTCAGCCCCAGCATTTT.

V gene TRBV6-5 combines with J gene TRBJ1-2; D remains unclear. With 8 bases removed from V and 3 bases from J, the gap between germline ends came to 7 bases. Germline CDR1 MNHEY, CDR2 SVGAGI. CDR3 length equals 11 residues. CDR3 residues: CASGPDYGYTF. The CDR3 DNA reads as TGTGCCAGCGGGCCGGACTATGGCTACACCTTC.

The chain couples TRBV30 to TRBJ1-1; maybe TRBD1 (6 bases). Germline values: CDR1 GTSNPN, CDR2 SVGIG (reference sequence). Trimming shortened V by 3 bases and J by 10 bases, and 12 bases separated the two germline ends. This CDR3 contains 11 residues. This CDR3 is CAWRRGSRAFF. For the CDR3, the DNA is TGTGCCTGGAGGAGGGGGAGTAGAGCTTTCTTT.

This chain connects TRBV29-1 to TRBJ1-2; maybe TRBD1 (6 bases). This CDR3 is built from 13 residues. V lost 5 bases to trimming and J lost 4 bases, with 14 bases between them. The germline gives CDR1 SQVTM, CDR2 ANQGSEA. CDR3 bases: TGCAGCGTTCAACAGGGATCGGGCTATGGCTACACCTTC. Translation gives CSVQQGSGYGYTF.